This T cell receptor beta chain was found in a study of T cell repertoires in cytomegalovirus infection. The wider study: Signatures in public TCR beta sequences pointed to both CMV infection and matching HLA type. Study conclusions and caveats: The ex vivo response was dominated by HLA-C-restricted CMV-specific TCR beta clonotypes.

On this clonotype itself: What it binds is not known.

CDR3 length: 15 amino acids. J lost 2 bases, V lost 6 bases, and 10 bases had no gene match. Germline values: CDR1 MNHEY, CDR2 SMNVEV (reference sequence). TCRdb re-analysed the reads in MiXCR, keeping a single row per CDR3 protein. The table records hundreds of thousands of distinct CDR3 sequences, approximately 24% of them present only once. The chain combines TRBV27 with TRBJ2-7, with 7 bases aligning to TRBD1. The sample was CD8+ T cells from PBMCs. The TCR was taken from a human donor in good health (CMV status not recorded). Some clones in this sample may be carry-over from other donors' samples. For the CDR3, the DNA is TGTGCCAGCAGGGGGTTACAGGGGCAGCCCTACGAGCAGTACTTC. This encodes CASRGLQGQPYEQYF.